These 2 T cell receptor beta chains were sequenced from one sample in a study of response to subunit inactivated influenza vaccine. Via MiXCR, TCRdb re-called the RT-PCR reads, giving one row per CDR3 protein. Altogether 450,000 to 600,000 distinct CDR3 sequences are present, approximately 17% being singletons, with the ten largest covering less than 4%. The source was CD4+ T cells sorted from PBMCs, collected around 25 months after vaccination. Receptor source: a man aged 50-75 years who received an inactivated influenza vaccine.

This clonotype was seen only a few times. The chain is built from TRBV20-1 and TRBJ2-3; 11 bases match TRBD1. Germline V gene sequence: CDR1 DFQATT, CDR2 SNEGSKA (reference sequence). The CDR3 length is 13 residues. The CDR3: CRTGQGETDTQYF. The CDR3 DNA reads as TGCAGGACGGGACAGGGGGAAACAGATACGCAGTATTTT.

This chain links TRBV20-1 with TRBJ2-7; no clear D. Per the germline V gene, CDR1 is DFQATT and CDR2 is SNEGSKA (reference sequence). This CDR3 region has 14 residues. V was shortened by 5 bases and J by 4 bases, with 18 bases between the two germline ends. The CDR3 coding sequence is TGCAGTGCTCCGGGTTCCGGAGCCAGGTACGAGCAGTACTTC. Translated, it gives CSAPGSGARYEQYF.